Shown below are 24 T cell receptor beta chains from a single sample sequenced in a study of cytomegalovirus exposure and HLA in healthy donors. 60 Vbeta and 13 Jbeta primers were used in PCR. Data came from immunoSEQ multiplex PCR; TCRdb stores just in-frame clones and leaves some out. Among about 140,000 clones listed, around 84% were seen once. The sequenced material came from PBMCs. These receptors all come from a boy aged 2-9 years in good health and CMV-seronegative.

In its sample, this clone was seen a few times. The chain joins TRBV9 to TRBJ1-2; D possibly corresponds to TRBD1 (6 bases). The V end lost 4 bases, the J end lost 3 bases, and 10 bases lay between the germline ends. The length of the CDR3 is 13 residues. Germline-derived CDR1 and CDR2 are SGDLS and YYNGEE. The CDR3 spells CASSSGADYGYTF. Written as DNA, the CDR3 is TGTGCCAGCAGCTCAGGGGCTGACTATGGCTACACCTTC.

The CDR3 loop reads CASSGRDRVDSPLHF. The CDR3 DNA is TGCGCCAGCAGCGGCCGGGACAGGGTTGACTCACCCCTCCACTTT. V and J are TRBV5-1 and TRBJ1-6, with 9 bases identical to TRBD1. The CDR3 extends over 15 amino acids. V lost 4 bases to trimming and J lost 10 bases; unmatched junction nucleotides: 9. Germline V gene lookup returns CDR1 SGHRS and CDR2 YFSETQ.

This clone was found once. The genes are TRBV28 and TRBJ2-7; D perhaps matches TRBD1 (6 bases). CDR3 length equals 13 residues. Per the germline V gene, CDR1 is MDHEN and CDR2 is SYDVKM. V lost 7 bases and J 2 bases, leaving 12 bases between the germline ends. The CDR3 region is CASTRTAPYEQYF. The CDR3 nucleotides are TGTGCCAGCACCAGGACAGCCCCCTACGAGCAGTACTTC.

The gene calls are TRBV7-9 and TRBJ2-3; TRBD2 matches at 7 bases. The CDR3 spans 17 residues. Germline V gives CDR1 SEHNR, CDR2 FQNEAQ (reference sequence). Germline trimming cut 5 bases from V and 0 bases from J; bases unmatched to any gene: 11. The CDR3 DNA sequence: TGTGCCAGCAGCCTCCCTCTGCTAGCGGAAAGCACAGATACGCAGTATTTT. Translated, it gives CASSLPLLAESTDTQYF.

This clone has just a few counts. The genes are TRBV7-9 and TRBJ2-5; 8 bases agree with TRBD2. CDR1 SEHNR and CDR2 FQNEAQ come from the germline V gene (reference sequence). With V trimmed by 3 bases and J by 1 base, 10 bases remained unmatched. CDR3 length equals 17 residues. The DNA of the CDR3 is TGTGCCAGCAGCTTGTGGCAGAGCGGGGGCCTCCAAGAGACCCAGTACTTC. Protein sequence: CASSLWQSGGLQETQYF.

The chain carries TRBV5-1 and TRBJ1-1; 8 bases line up with TRBD1. CDR3 size: 14 residues. The junction had 10 bases not matched to a gene; V was cut back by 6 bases and J by 6 bases. Per the germline V gene, CDR1 is SGHRS and CDR2 is YFSETQ. CDR3 loop: CASKDRELNSEAFF. Here the CDR3 DNA reads TGCGCCAGCAAGGACAGGGAGCTTAATTCTGAAGCTTTCTTT.

Comment on this clone: Other DNA sequences in this specimen translate into the identical CDR3. The chain joins TRBV6-4 to TRBJ2-3; 7 bases align to TRBD2. The CDR3 has 14 amino acids. The V and J ends lost 3 bases and 1 base, in that order; junction bases with no gene match: 1. Per germline, CDR1 MRHNA and CDR2 SNTAGT. The CDR3 region has the DNA TGTGCCAGCAGTGAGGCGGGAGGCACAGATACGCAGTATTTT. It specifies CASSEAGGTDTQYF.

The rearrangement uses TRBV7-6 and TRBJ2-1, with TRBD2 identical over 7 bases. The junction had 6 bases not matched to a gene; V was cut back by 2 bases and J by 2 bases. Germline values: CDR1 SGHVS, CDR2 FNYEAQ. The CDR3 sequence is 16 residues long. CDR3 sequence reads: CASSLIPGGPYNEQFF. CDR3 coding DNA: TGTGCCAGCAGCTTAATTCCGGGGGGACCCTACAATGAGCAGTTCTTC.

The V and J genes are TRBV15 and TRBJ2-7; 8 positions agree with TRBD1. J lost 7 bases, V lost 2 bases, and 13 bases had no gene match. The length of the CDR3 is 16 residues. Germline V CDR1 and CDR2: LNHNV, YYDKDF (reference sequence). CDR3: CATSRSSGGAPGEQYF. The DNA of the CDR3 is TGTGCCACCAGCAGATCCTCAGGGGGCGCCCCGGGGGAGCAGTACTTC.

The V and J genes are TRBV28 and TRBJ2-3, with D possibly being TRBD1 (6 bases). This CDR3 is built from 14 residues. Trimming cost V 6 bases and J 6 bases, with 16 bases left between them. From germline, CDR1 is MDHEN and CDR2 SYDVKM. Here the CDR3 DNA reads TGTGCCAGCAGAATCAGGGGAAGGGGGGATACGCAGTATTTT. It translates to CASRIRGRGDTQYF.

V usage is TRBV9 and J usage is TRBJ2-3, with D possibly TRBD2 on 5 matching bases. Per germline, CDR1 SGDLS and CDR2 YYNGEE. V shed 3 bases and J shed 6 bases, with 20 bases lying between them. This CDR3 is 16 amino acids long. The CDR3 region has the DNA TGTGCCAGCAGCGACCGGACTGGACCTGGTGTGGATACGCAGTATTTT. Translating it yields CASSDRTGPGVDTQYF.

The chain couples TRBV4-2 to TRBJ1-5, with a tentative D call TRBD1 (5 bases). The CDR3 has 16 amino acids. Between the trimmed V and J ends, which lost 0 bases and 1 base, there was a span of 10 bases. Germline lookup yields CDR1 LGHNA and CDR2 YNFKEQ. The CDR3 sequence is CASSQEAGGSNQPQHF. As DNA, the CDR3 is TGTGCCAGCAGCCAAGAGGCGGGGGGGAGCAATCAGCCCCAGCATTTT.

The chain joins TRBV7-3 to TRBJ2-1; 10 bases map to TRBD1. Germline V gene sequence: CDR1 SGHTA, CDR2 FQGTGA. V dropped 4 bases and J dropped 6; count of bases not matched to a gene: 6. This CDR3 spans 15 amino acids. CDR3 bases: TGTGCCAGCAGCTCAACGGGACAGGGGATCAATGAGCAGTTCTTC. Encoded protein: CASSSTGQGINEQFF.

This clone was counted between two and nine times. V is TRBV6-1 and J is TRBJ2-3; the D gene is possibly TRBD2 (5 bases). Germline lookup yields CDR1 MNHNS and CDR2 SASEGT. The CDR3 has 14 residues. V lost 0 bases and J lost 9, with 13 bases in between. The CDR3 here is CASSEAQPRETQYF. The CDR3 nucleotides read TGTGCCAGCAGTGAAGCGCAGCCCCGGGAAACGCAGTATTTT.

This rearrangement joins TRBV7-9 to TRBJ2-7; maybe TRBD2 (6 bases). CDR1 SEHNR and CDR2 FQNEAQ come from the germline V gene (reference sequence). The CDR3 runs 14 residues. The ends were cut back, 5 bases at V and 2 bases at J, with 13 bases in the middle. The CDR3 loop is CASSTSGDPYEQYF. The CDR3 DNA reads TGTGCCAGCAGCACGTCGGGGGACCCCTACGAGCAGTACTTC.

This clone was recorded only once. This rearrangement joins TRBV27 to TRBJ1-5, with D possibly TRBD1 on 6 matching bases. The CDR3 is 19 residues long. V was clipped by 6 bases and J by 0 bases, with 24 bases between them. The germline V gene encodes CDR1 MNHEY and CDR2 SMNVEV (reference sequence). The CDR3 DNA sequence: TGTGCCAGCAGCCTAGTTAGGGACACCTCCTCTTATAGCAATCAGCCCCAGCATTTT. Its translation is CASSLVRDTSSYSNQPQHF.

V and J are TRBV10-3 and TRBJ2-2; TRBD1 is a possible D gene (5 bases). Trimming cost V 3 bases and J 0 bases, with 20 bases left between them. Germline lookup yields CDR1 ENHRY and CDR2 SYGVKD. This CDR3 region has 19 residues. In DNA, the CDR3 is TGTGCCATCAGTGATGGTATAGACAGAAAACCGACGAACACCGGGGAGCTGTTTTTT. This gives the protein CAISDGIDRKPTNTGELFF.

This clone was counted between two and nine times. The chain uses TRBV6-5 and TRBJ1-3, with D perhaps TRBD1 (5 bases). This CDR3 is built from 14 residues. The ends were cut back, 7 bases at V and 4 bases at J, with 14 bases in the middle. The germline V gene encodes CDR1 MNHEY and CDR2 SVGAGI. The chain's CDR3 is CASTPGGYGNTIYF. DNA of the CDR3: TGTGCCAGCACTCCGGGGGGGTACGGAAACACCATATATTTT.

This sequence joins TRBV5-1 and TRBJ1-2; D may be TRBD1 (6 bases). V lost 0 bases, J lost 6 bases, and 9 bases lay in between. The CDR3 totals 13 residues. Germline CDR1 and CDR2: SGHRS and YFSETQ. CDR3 nucleotides: TGCGCCAGCAGCTTGGAACCAGGGGATGGCTACACCTTC. Translation: CASSLEPGDGYTF.

This clone was detected once. V is TRBV4-3 and J is TRBJ2-7; the D gene is possibly TRBD1 (5 bases). The CDR3 spans 16 residues. Trimming stripped 0 bases from V and 4 bases from J, with 16 bases between. The V gene's germline CDR1 is LGHNA and CDR2 YSLEER. The CDR3 DNA follows: TGCGCCAGCAGCCAAGATTTAGACAGTCGAGTGTACGAGCAGTACTTC. Its translation is CASSQDLDSRVYEQYF.

The V gene is TRBV29-1, the J gene TRBJ2-3; 7 bases align to TRBD1. Losses at the gene ends were 6 bases for V and 0 bases for J; bases not matched to a gene: 15. The germline gives CDR1 SQVTM, CDR2 ANQGSEA. This CDR3 has 17 amino acids. The CDR3 region has the DNA TGCAGCGTGAGGGGTCCCGGGACAGACTCTAGCACAGATACGCAGTATTTT. It is translated as CSVRGPGTDSSTDTQYF.

The chain carries TRBV27 and TRBJ2-5, with a tentative D call TRBD2 (5 bases). Judging by the DNA end, TRBJ2-7 fits better; the J call may be wrong. CDR3 length equals 14 residues. Looked up from germline, CDR1 is MNHEY and CDR2 is SMNVEV (reference sequence). The CDR3 reads CASSMDGERYEQYF. In DNA, the CDR3 is TGTGCCAGCAGTATGGACGGGGAGCGCTACGAGCAGTACTTC.

The chain is built from TRBV5-1 and TRBJ2-5, with a possible D match to TRBD1 (7 bases). The CDR3 consists of 16 residues. Germline V gene lookup returns CDR1 SGHRS and CDR2 YFSETQ. V was clipped by 0 bases and J by 2 bases, with 14 bases between them. The CDR3 loop is CASSLAAGGLQETQYF. Written as DNA, the CDR3 is TGCGCCAGCAGCTTGGCGGCAGGGGGGCTACAAGAGACCCAGTACTTC.

The gene calls are TRBV21-1 and TRBJ2-7; TRBD2 is the table's D call and was not checked against the DNA. TRBV21-1 is noted as a pseudogene. The CDR3 has 18 residues. The CDR3 DNA is TGTGCCAGCAGCCCCCGCCGGGGTGGACGCGGATCATCCTACGAGCAGTACTTC. Its translation: CASSPRRGGRGSSYEQYF.